The T cell receptor beta chain described here comes from a study of control samples from healthy donors and cancer patients. This CDR3 contains 14 residues. The V gene end was trimmed by 3 bases and the J gene end by 10 bases; junction bases not matched to a gene: 7. Germline values: CDR1 SGHAT, CDR2 FQNNGV. Produced via immunoSEQ multiplex PCR; TCRdb's table is partial and in-frame only. The top ten clones hold approximately 1.5% of a sample with 180,000 or so clones, 91% of them seen once. The sequencing input was blood. This TCR derives from a young woman in good health. The J gene is TRBJ2-4, the V gene TRBV11-2, with 9 bases aligning to TRBD2. CDR3: CASSLGLAIGIQYF. The CDR3 nucleotides read TGTGCCAGCAGCTTGGGACTAGCAATAGGAATTCAGTACTTC.